This T cell receptor beta chain comes out of a study of breast tumors, draining lymph nodes, adjacent tissues. This clonotype has ten or more counts. The lymph nodes were axillary draining lymph nodes from breast cancer patients. Each CDR3 protein is one row after TCRdb ran MiXCR on the multiplex PCR reads. The sample has approximately 150,000 distinct CDR3 sequences, 30% to 35% seen once. The CDR3 has 13 amino acids. Germline V gene data show CDR1 as SNHLY and CDR2 as FYNNEI. V was shortened by 10 bases and J by 7 bases, with 16 bases between the two germline ends. The source is a female donor with breast cancer. Some clones in this sample may be carry-over from other donors' samples. The sequencing sample was made of axillary lymph node tissue. This chain connects TRBV2 to TRBJ1-4; D may be TRBD1 (5 bases). The chain's CDR3 is CATRRGSGEKLFF. The CDR3 bases are TGTGCCACACGCCGGGGCTCTGGTGAAAAACTGTTTTTT.